The 20 T cell receptor beta chains below all came from one sample that was sequenced in a study of cytomegalovirus exposure and HLA in healthy donors (dated by TCRdb to the late 2010s). Receptors were amplified or captured by the immunoSEQ multiplex PCR assay. TCRdb re-hosts the immuneACCESS table, in-frame sequences only. Its copies lack some clones; in the studies checked, an unresolved V gene accounts for under half of them, and the cause for the rest is not known. The sample yields around 120,000 clones; about 83% were counted once. The top ten hold nearly 5% of the sample. Sequenced sample: PBMCs. The receptors were gathered from a man between 18 and 35 years old in good health and CMV-seronegative.

The gene calls are TRBV7-2 and TRBJ2-1, with TRBD1 matching 10 bases. Germline V gives CDR1 SGHTA, CDR2 FQGNSA. The CDR3 length is 15 residues. Trimming at V came to 7 bases and at J to 5 bases, leaving 8 bases not matched to a gene. CDR3 loop: CASTAYGTGDNEQFF. The CDR3 DNA sequence: TGTGCCAGCACTGCCTACGGGACAGGGGACAATGAGCAGTTCTTC.

The J gene is TRBJ2-2, the V gene TRBV5-8; 7 nucleotides align to TRBD2. This CDR3 spans 15 amino acids. CDR1 is SGHTS, CDR2 YDEGEE, per germline. V lost 2 bases, J lost 4 bases, and 5 bases stayed unmatched. CDR3 loop: CASSFFAGATGELFF. The CDR3 nucleotides read TGTGCCAGCAGCTTTTTTGCGGGAGCCACCGGGGAGCTGTTTTTT.

The V call is TRBV6-5, the J call TRBJ2-1, with no clear D. V dropped 0 bases and J dropped 10 bases, with 13 bases sitting between them. The CDR3 totals 14 residues. Germline CDR1 is MNHEY and CDR2 is SVGAGI. CDR3 nucleotide sequence: TGTGCCAGCAGTTACTCCCAGGCCAGTTTGGAGCAGTTCTTC. It codes for CASSYSQASLEQFF.

The chain is built from TRBV10-2 and TRBJ2-7, with 8 nucleotides matching TRBD2. The CDR3 covers 17 residues. Unmatched junction bases numbered 15, after V lost 1 base and J lost 7 bases. Germline lookup yields CDR1 WSHSY and CDR2 SAAADI. CDR3 residues: CASSEFFREGEPREQYF. In DNA, the CDR3 is TGCGCCAGCAGTGAGTTCTTCCGGGAGGGAGAGCCGCGGGAGCAGTACTTC.

This clone occurred once. The CDR3 reads CATSWDRRFTEAFF. DNA of the CDR3: TGTGCCACCAGCTGGGACAGGAGATTCACTGAAGCTTTCTTT. This chain joins TRBV15 and TRBJ1-1; 8 bases are shared with TRBD1. J was trimmed by 4 bases and V by 5 bases; bases with no gene match: 6. CDR3 size: 14 residues. Germline loops: CDR1 LNHNV, CDR2 YYDKDF (reference sequence).

The rearrangement links TRBV7-9 to TRBJ2-5, with 7 nucleotides matching TRBD2. V shed 4 bases and J 5 bases; nucleotides not matched to a gene: 4. The CDR3 covers 13 residues. Germline-derived CDR1 and CDR2 are SEHNR and FQNEAQ (reference sequence). The CDR3 here is CASSYRGVETQYF. CDR3 coding DNA: TGTGCCAGCAGCTACCGGGGGGTGGAGACCCAGTACTTC. The full variable domain, in which reference TRBV7-9 and TRBJ2-5 provide the parts outside the CDR3, is DTGVSQNPRHKITKRGQNVTFRCDPISEHNRLYWYRQTLGQGPEFLTYFQNEAQLEKSRLLSDRFSAERPKGSFSTLEIQRTEQGDSAMYLCASSYRGVETQYFGPGTRLLVL.

The chain recombines TRBV5-8 with TRBJ2-7; 12 bases line up with TRBD2. The CDR3 extends over 15 amino acids. The V segment lost 5 bases and the J segment 7 bases; nucleotides outside the gene matches: 10. Germline CDR1 is SGHTS and CDR2 is YDEGEE. This CDR3 is CASSRGLAGSGEQYF. The CDR3 nucleotides are TGTGCCAGCAGTCGTGGACTAGCGGGATCGGGGGAGCAGTACTTC.

The CDR3 nucleotides are TGCGCCAGCTTGGGCGCCAGCTCCTACGAGCAGTACTTC. As protein: CASLGASSYEQYF. The chain joins TRBV10-2 to TRBJ2-7; D is undetermined. Germline V CDR1 and CDR2: WSHSY, SAAADI. The germline V and J ends were trimmed by 8 bases and 0 bases, with 11 bases remaining between them. The CDR3 extends over 13 amino acids.

This clone has a single count. CDR3 sequence reads: CASSLAPSEKLFF. In DNA, the CDR3 is TGTGCCAGCAGCTTGGCCCCGTCTGAAAAACTGTTTTTT. The chain links TRBV5-5 to TRBJ1-4, with D unresolved. The CDR3 is made up of 13 amino acids. CDR1 and CDR2 (germline): SGHKS, YYEKEE (reference sequence). Trimming took 0 bases from V and 7 from J, leaving 7 bases between them.

The chain employs TRBV2 and TRBJ2-7; 14 bases agree with TRBD2. The CDR3 consists of 17 residues. The V gene's germline CDR1 is SNHLY and CDR2 FYNNEI. V dropped 5 bases and J dropped 7; count of bases not matched to a gene: 13. CDR3 sequence: CASSQIGTSGGRREQYF. CDR3 bases: TGTGCCAGCAGTCAGATCGGGACTAGCGGGGGCCGTAGGGAGCAGTACTTC.

The gene calls are TRBV19 and TRBJ1-2; 9 positions agree with TRBD1. The V segment lost 7 bases and the J segment 2 bases; nucleotides outside the gene matches: 8. This CDR3 comprises 15 residues. Per the germline V gene, CDR1 is LNHDA and CDR2 is SQIVND (reference sequence). CDR3 DNA: TGTGCCAGTAAAGCGGTACAGGGGGCAAACTATGGCTACACCTTC. Translation: CASKAVQGANYGYTF.

This clone appeared a few times. The rearrangement links TRBV5-4 to TRBJ2-1; perhaps TRBD1 as D (5 bases). Between the trimmed V and J ends, which lost 2 bases and 6 bases, there was a span of 12 bases. This CDR3 region has 14 residues. Germline CDR1 SGHNT, CDR2 YYREEE (reference sequence). CDR3 in amino acids: CASSFPDRSNEQFF. CDR3 sequence (DNA): TGTGCCAGCAGCTTTCCAGACAGAAGCAATGAGCAGTTCTTC.

This chain uses TRBV6-6 with TRBJ2-7; no firm D call. V lost 4 bases, J lost 5 bases, and 3 bases lay in between. CDR3 length: 10 residues. Germline CDR1 is MNHNY and CDR2 is SVGAGI (reference sequence). As DNA, the CDR3 is TGTGCCAGCAGTTCAAACGAGCAGTACTTC. This codes for CASSSNEQYF.

The chain combines TRBV19 with TRBJ2-2, with D possibly matching TRBD1 (6 bases). The CDR3 spans 18 residues. Trimming removed 5 bases from V and 6 bases from J, with 25 bases in between. Germline CDR1 and CDR2: LNHDA and SQIVND (reference sequence). CDR3 sequence (DNA): TGTGCCAGTAGTCCTGGATCTCCAGGGGCCTCGGGATCCGGGGAGCTGTTTTTT. Translated, it gives CASSPGSPGASGSGELFF.

The chain has TRBV7-9 and TRBJ2-5; 10 bases are a match to TRBD1. V lost 2 bases, J lost 6 bases, and 6 bases stayed unmatched. The CDR3 consists of 15 residues. The germline gives CDR1 SEHNR, CDR2 FQNEAQ (reference sequence). The CDR3 is CASSLLGGQGKTQYF. In nucleotides, the CDR3 is TGTGCCAGCAGCTTATTGGGGGGACAGGGGAAGACCCAGTACTTC.

The rearrangement joins TRBV30 to TRBJ2-3; TRBD2 matches 7 bases. From germline, CDR1 is GTSNPN and CDR2 SVGIG (reference sequence). V gave up 7 bases and J gave up 10 bases; unmatched junction bases: 8. The CDR3 extends over 11 amino acids. Here the CDR3 DNA reads TGTGCCTTTATAGCGGGCGCAGCGCAGTATTTT. Residues: CAFIAGAAQYF. The variable domain in full, completed from reference TRBV30 and TRBJ2-3, reads SQTIHQWPATLVQPVGSPLSLECTVEGTSNPNLYWYRQAAGRGLQLLFYSVGIGQISSEVPQNLSASRPQDRQFILSSKKLLLSDSGFYLCAFIAGAAQYFGPGTRLTVL.

The V and J genes are TRBV21-1 and TRBJ1-1. TRBV21-1 is a listed pseudogene. This CDR3 is built from 15 residues. In DNA form, the CDR3 reads TGTGCCAGCAGCAAAGGCCCGAGAGGGAACACTGAAGCTTTCTTT. Amino acids: CASSKGPRGNTEAFF.

The V gene is TRBV18, the J gene TRBJ2-5; no firm D call. The germline V gene has CDR1 KGHSH and CDR2 LQKENI. The V end lost 0 bases, the J end lost 4 bases, and 9 bases lay between the germline ends. The CDR3 contains 14 residues. The CDR3 sequence is CASSPPSPVETQYF. In DNA form, the CDR3 reads TGTGCCAGCTCACCACCTTCGCCGGTAGAGACCCAGTACTTC.

The gene calls are TRBV2 and TRBJ2-1, with 7 bases that match TRBD2. Germline CDR1 reads SNHLY; CDR2 reads FYNNEI. V shed 3 bases, J shed 2 bases, and the junction held 4 bases outside the gene matches. The CDR3 contains 15 residues. For the CDR3, the DNA is TGTGCCAGCAGTGATAAGGCGGGGGCCTACAATGAGCAGTTCTTC. Protein product: CASSDKAGAYNEQFF. Using reference TRBV2 and TRBJ2-1 for the parts outside the CDR3, the full variable domain is EPEVTQTPSHQVTQMGQEVILRCVPISNHLYFYWYRQILGQKVEFLVSFYNNEISEKSEIFDDQFSVERPDGSNFTLKIRSTKLEDSAMYFCASSDKAGAYNEQFFGPGTRLTVL.

This chain joins TRBV5-8 and TRBJ1-2; TRBD1 might be the D (6 bases). The length of the CDR3 is 14 residues. CDR1 and CDR2 from the germline V gene are SGHTS and YDEGEE. Trimming took 4 bases from V and 4 from J, leaving 14 bases between them. The CDR3 loop reads CASSLTGGFYGYTF. DNA for the CDR3: TGTGCCAGCAGCCTGACAGGCGGCTTCTATGGCTACACCTTC. Full variable domain (remainder filled in from reference TRBV5-8 and TRBJ1-2): EAGVTQSPTHLIKTRGQQATLRCSPISGHTSVYWYQQALGLGLQFLLWYDEGEERNRGNFPPRFSGRQFPNYSSELNVNALELEDSALYLCASSLTGGFYGYTFGSGTRLTVV.